Sequencing of this T cell receptor beta chain was carried out in a study of blood T cell repertoires in COVID-19. Original methodology: Reference gene primer amplification gave nucleated cell count estimates. The data were produced by immunoSEQ multiplex PCR, yet TCRdb's version contains in-frame clones alone and is incomplete. Clonal size and the V and J genes are those of that table, whereas D and trimming came from the DNA. The sample consists of 150,000 to 200,000 clones, about four fifths of them appearing once. This study enrolled people aged roughly 18 to 90 from about two dozen US geographic areas. Recovered status applied to Cohort 3 donors who had two consecutive negative PCRs. It also applied to those with clearance or with symptom resolution. J gave up 4 bases and V 4 bases, and 9 bases lay outside the gene matches. Germline-derived CDR1 and CDR2 are MNHEY and SMNVEV (reference sequence). There are 15 residues in the CDR3.

What was sequenced was PBMCs or T cells enriched from blood (not recorded which). This rearrangement joins TRBV27 to TRBJ2-7; 8 positions agree with TRBD1. The receptor's source is a man aged 50-59 years who had recovered from COVID-19. The CDR3 DNA sequence: TGTGCCAGCAGTTCGACCCCAGGGGGCTCGTACGAGCAGTACTTC. Translation: CASSSTPGGSYEQYF.